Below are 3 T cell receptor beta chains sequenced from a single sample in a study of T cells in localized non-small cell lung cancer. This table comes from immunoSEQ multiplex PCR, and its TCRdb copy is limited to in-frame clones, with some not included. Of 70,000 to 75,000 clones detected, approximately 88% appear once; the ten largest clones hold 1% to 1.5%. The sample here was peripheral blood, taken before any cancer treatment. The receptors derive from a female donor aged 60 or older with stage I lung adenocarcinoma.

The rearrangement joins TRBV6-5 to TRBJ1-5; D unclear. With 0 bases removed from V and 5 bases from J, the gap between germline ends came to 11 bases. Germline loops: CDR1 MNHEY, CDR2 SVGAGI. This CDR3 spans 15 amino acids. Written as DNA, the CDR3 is TGTGCCAGCAGTTACTCGAAGGCCGCCGATCAGCCCCAGCATTTT. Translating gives CASSYSKAADQPQHF.

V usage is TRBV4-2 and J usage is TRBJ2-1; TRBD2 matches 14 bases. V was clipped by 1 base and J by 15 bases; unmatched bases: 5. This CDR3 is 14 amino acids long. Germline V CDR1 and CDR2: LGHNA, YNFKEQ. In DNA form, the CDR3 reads TGTGCCAGCAGCCAAGTGGGGACTAGCGGGGGCGGGTTCTTC. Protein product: CASSQVGTSGGGFF.

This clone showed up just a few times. The CDR3 DNA reads as TGCAGCGTCGCAACTTTGGGAACTGAAGCTTTCTTT. It specifies CSVATLGTEAFF. J is TRBJ1-1 and V is TRBV29-1; D gene uncertain. The V gene lost 6 bases and the J gene lost 5 bases, with 13 bases spanning the gap. Per germline, CDR1 SQVTM and CDR2 ANQGSEA. The CDR3 loop spans 12 amino acids.